The 8 T cell receptor beta chains below all came from one sample that was sequenced in a study of beta chain features in type 1 diabetes. The whole isolated RNA underwent reverse transcription, so sequencing captured expressed TCRB transcripts. Clones were sequenced by immunoSEQ multiplex PCR, and TCRdb holds only the in-frame ones, with some missing. The sample lists 350,000 or so clones, 15% to 20% occurring once. The sequenced sample consisted of naive CD4+ T cells from blood. The origin of the receptors is a woman in her late teens or twenties in good health.

The chain carries TRBV25-1 and TRBJ1-2; the match to TRBD1 covers 7 bases. Germline V CDR1 and CDR2: MGHDK, SYGVNS. This CDR3 is built from 17 residues. Losses at the gene ends were 1 base for V and 2 bases for J; bases not matched to a gene: 10. CDR3 coding DNA: TGTGCCAGCAGTGAATCGGTTGGCGGGACAGAAAACTATGGCTACACCTTC. Amino acid sequence: CASSESVGGTENYGYTF.

The chain combines TRBV5-1 with TRBJ2-6; TRBD1 aligns across 9 bases. CDR1 is SGHRS and CDR2 is YFSETQ in the germline V gene. CDR3 length equals 18 residues. Trimming at V came to 0 bases and at J to 2 bases, leaving 6 bases not matched to a gene. CDR3: CASSLATGTGTGANVLTF. CDR3 bases: TGCGCCAGCAGCTTGGCCACCGGGACAGGGACTGGGGCCAACGTCCTGACTTTC.

This clone occurred a few times. CDR3 protein: CASSAGTPNYGYTF. DNA of the CDR3: TGTGCCAGCAGCGCCGGGACACCTAACTATGGCTACACCTTC. The V and J genes are TRBV9 and TRBJ1-2; perhaps TRBD1 as D (6 bases). The V end was cut by 3 bases, the J end by 0 bases, with 9 bases between. This CDR3 is built from 14 residues. Germline assignment: CDR1 SGDLS and CDR2 YYNGEE.

The chain is built from TRBV7-2 and TRBJ2-3; TRBD1 is a possible D gene (6 bases). The CDR3 runs to 15 residues. Germline-derived CDR1 and CDR2 are SGHTA and FQGNSA. V lost 2 bases to trimming and J lost 0 bases, with 9 bases between them. DNA of the CDR3: TGTGCCAGCAGCTTACAGGGGTCGAGCACAGATACGCAGTATTTT. Amino acid sequence: CASSLQGSSTDTQYF.

There are a few counts of this clone. The rearrangement uses TRBV29-1 and TRBJ2-3, with TRBD1 matching 10 bases. CDR1 and CDR2 (germline): SQVTM, ANQGSEA. The CDR3 extends over 14 amino acids. Losses at the gene ends were 7 bases for V and 8 bases for J; bases not matched to a gene: 12. CDR3 protein: CSGRQGATLGTQYF. DNA for the CDR3: TGCAGCGGTAGACAGGGGGCAACCCTAGGTACGCAGTATTTT.

This clone was observed once. The rearrangement links TRBV19 to TRBJ2-1, with a possible D match to TRBD1 (5 bases). CDR1 LNHDA and CDR2 SQIVND come from the germline V gene (reference sequence). V shed 5 bases and J shed 3 bases, with 23 bases lying between them. This CDR3 region has 18 residues. This CDR3 is CASSVWGGDSYSYNEQFF. Here the CDR3 DNA reads TGTGCCAGTAGTGTGTGGGGCGGCGACAGCTATAGCTACAATGAGCAGTTCTTC.

This clone was counted a few times. The chain uses TRBV6-6 and TRBJ2-4; D is unresolved. V was cut by 5 bases and J by 5 bases, with 4 bases left in between. The CDR3 totals 11 residues. CDR1 is MNHNY, CDR2 SVGAGI, per germline (reference sequence). The CDR3 is CASSPENIQYF. In DNA, the CDR3 is TGTGCCAGCAGTCCGGAAAACATTCAGTACTTC.

Only a few counts were recorded for this clone. V is TRBV5-1 and J is TRBJ2-3; 10 nucleotides match TRBD2. The CDR3 spans 14 residues. From germline, CDR1 is SGHRS and CDR2 YFSETQ. With V trimmed by 7 bases and J by 3 bases, 5 bases remained unmatched. Written as DNA, the CDR3 is TGCGCCAGCTACCCTAGCGGGAGAACAGATACGCAGTATTTT. Protein product: CASYPSGRTDTQYF.